This entry describes one TCR beta chain. Its antigen is still unknown. V shed 5 bases, J shed 8 bases, and the junction held 8 bases outside the gene matches. Germline CDR1 and CDR2: MNHNS and SASEGT. The length of the CDR3 is 14 residues. This sample is part of a study of vaccination and CD4 T cells after COVID-19. The assay that was used to sequence DNA from cultured CD4+ T cells was the Oncomine TCR Beta short-read assay. TCRdb re-called the PCR reads through MiXCR, storing one row per CDR3 protein. The sample records roughly 5,400 distinct CDR3 sequences, about 45% being singletons. Treatment specified: approximately 11-day PBMC culture with coronavirus spike peptide pools or control peptides (ViraFEST assay).

This receptor was identified in a human donor who had recovered from COVID-19. The gene calls are TRBV6-1 and TRBJ2-1; TRBD2 matches 8 bases. Sequenced: CD4+ T cells from blood, cultured in vitro. CDR3 bases: TGTGCCAGCAGTAAACCCGGACTAGCCCATGAGCAGTTCTTC. Amino acids: CASSKPGLAHEQFF.